This T cell receptor beta chain was sequenced in a study of technical replicates of blood from a few donors. Trimming left V 4 bases short and J 3 bases short, with 14 bases between. The CDR3 covers 14 residues. Germline CDR1 and CDR2: SGHKS and YYEKEE (reference sequence). Generated by immunoSEQ multiplex PCR, the TCRdb table keeps only in-frame clones and is missing some. The sample contains 14,000 or so clones, 84% of which appear only once. The receptor's source is a human donor in good health. Input material: PBMCs. The chain links TRBV5-5 to TRBJ2-7; D is perhaps TRBD1 (5 bases). CDR3: CASSLFAGNYEQYF. The DNA of the CDR3 is TGTGCCAGCAGCCTGTTTGCAGGGAACTACGAGCAGTACTTC. The variable domain in full, completed from reference TRBV5-5 and TRBJ2-7, reads DAGVTQSPTHLIKTRGQQVTLRCSPISGHKSVSWYQQVLGQGPQFIFQYYEKEERGRGNFPDRFSARQFPNYSSELNVNALLLGDSALYLCASSLFAGNYEQYFGPGTRLTVT.